The present T cell receptor beta chain was sequenced within a study of cytomegalovirus exposure and HLA in healthy donors. Trimming stripped 0 bases from V and 3 bases from J, with 3 bases between. This CDR3 is 11 amino acids long. CDR1 is GTSNPN and CDR2 is SVGIG in the germline V gene (reference sequence). PCR was performed using 60 Vbeta and 13 Jbeta primers. The authors' processing: Later analysis identified 88 million or so unique TCR beta chains, roughly 11 million shared. The method was immunoSEQ multiplex PCR; TCRdb's version includes in-frame clones alone and lacks a portion of them. Clone size and V and J calls were adopted from that table, with D and trimming inferred from the DNA. Here the sample spans 150,000 to 200,000 clones, 70% to 80% being singletons. With respect to this clone: Its antigen remains unidentified.

Study conclusions and caveats: A prior analysis recorded that most TCR beta V segments were productive about 87% or about 30% of the time.

The chain recombines TRBV30 with TRBJ2-7; the D is unclear. Source material: PBMCs. This clonotype was sampled from a man aged 25-45 years in good health and CMV-seronegative. The CDR3 protein is CAWSVLYEQYF. CDR3 nucleotides: TGTGCCTGGAGTGTACTCTACGAGCAGTACTTC.